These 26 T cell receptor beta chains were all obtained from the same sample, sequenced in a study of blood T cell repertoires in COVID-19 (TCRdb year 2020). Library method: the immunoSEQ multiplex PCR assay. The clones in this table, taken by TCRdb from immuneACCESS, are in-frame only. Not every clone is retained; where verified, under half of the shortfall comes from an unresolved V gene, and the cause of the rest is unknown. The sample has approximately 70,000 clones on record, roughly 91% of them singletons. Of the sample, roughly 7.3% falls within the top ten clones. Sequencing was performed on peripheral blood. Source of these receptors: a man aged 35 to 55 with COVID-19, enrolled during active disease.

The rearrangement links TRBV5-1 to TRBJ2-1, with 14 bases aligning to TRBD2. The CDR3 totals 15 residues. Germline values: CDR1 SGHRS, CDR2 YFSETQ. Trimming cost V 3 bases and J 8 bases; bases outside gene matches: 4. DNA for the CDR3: TGCGCCAGCAGCTACGGACTAGCGGGGGGTGATGAGCAGTTCTTC. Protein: CASSYGLAGGDEQFF.

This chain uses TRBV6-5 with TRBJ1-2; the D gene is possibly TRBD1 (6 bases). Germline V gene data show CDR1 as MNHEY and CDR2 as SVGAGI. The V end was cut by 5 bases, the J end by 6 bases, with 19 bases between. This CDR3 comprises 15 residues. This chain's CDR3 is CASSTLRTGQDGYTF. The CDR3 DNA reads TGTGCCAGCAGTACCCTTCGTACAGGGCAGGATGGCTACACCTTC.

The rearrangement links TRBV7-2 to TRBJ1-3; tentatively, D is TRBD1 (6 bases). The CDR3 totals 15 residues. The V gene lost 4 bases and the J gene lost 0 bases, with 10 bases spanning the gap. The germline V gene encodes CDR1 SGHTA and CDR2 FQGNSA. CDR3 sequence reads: CASSSYRVSGNTIYF. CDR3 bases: TGTGCCAGCAGCTCGTACAGGGTCTCTGGAAACACCATATATTTT.

The CDR3 spells CASSPGTSTDTQYF. As DNA, the CDR3 is TGTGCCAGCAGCCCGGGGACTAGCACAGATACGCAGTATTTT. The genes are TRBV5-5 and TRBJ2-3, with D tentatively TRBD2 (6 bases). The CDR3 length is 14 residues. Germline-derived CDR1 and CDR2 are SGHKS and YYEKEE (reference sequence). Trimming took 4 bases from V and 0 from J, leaving 9 bases between them.

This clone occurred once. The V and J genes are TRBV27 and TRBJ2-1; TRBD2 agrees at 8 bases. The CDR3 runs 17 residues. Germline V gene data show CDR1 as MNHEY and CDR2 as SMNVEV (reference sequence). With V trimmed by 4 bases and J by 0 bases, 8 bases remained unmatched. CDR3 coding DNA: TGTGCCAGCAGTTCGAGCGGGGGTGAGAGCTCCTACAATGAGCAGTTCTTC. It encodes CASSSSGGESSYNEQFF.

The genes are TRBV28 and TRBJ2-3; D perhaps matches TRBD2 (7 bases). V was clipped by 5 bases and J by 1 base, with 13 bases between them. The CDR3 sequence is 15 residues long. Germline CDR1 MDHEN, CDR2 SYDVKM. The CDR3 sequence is CASSLRGGGTDTQYF. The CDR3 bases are TGTGCCAGCAGTCTGAGGGGGGGTGGCACAGATACGCAGTATTTT.

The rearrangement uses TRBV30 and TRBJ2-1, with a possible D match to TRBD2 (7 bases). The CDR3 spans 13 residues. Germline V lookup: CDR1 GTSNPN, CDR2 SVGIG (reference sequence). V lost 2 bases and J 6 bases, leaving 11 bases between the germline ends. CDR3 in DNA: TGTGCCTGGAGTAGGGGGGGGGCCAATGAGCAGTTCTTC. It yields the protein CAWSRGGANEQFF.

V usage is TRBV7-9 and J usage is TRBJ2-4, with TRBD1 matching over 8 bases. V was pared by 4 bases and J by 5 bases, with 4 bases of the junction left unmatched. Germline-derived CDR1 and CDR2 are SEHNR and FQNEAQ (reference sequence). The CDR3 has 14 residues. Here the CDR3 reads CASSWQGAENIQYF. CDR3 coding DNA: TGTGCCAGCAGCTGGCAGGGGGCAGAAAACATTCAGTACTTC.

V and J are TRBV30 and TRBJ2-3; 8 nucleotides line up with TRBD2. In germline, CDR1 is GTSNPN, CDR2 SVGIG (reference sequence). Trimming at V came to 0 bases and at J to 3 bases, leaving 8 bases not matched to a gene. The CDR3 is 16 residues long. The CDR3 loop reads CAWSVASGGRTDTQYF. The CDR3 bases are TGTGCCTGGAGTGTGGCCAGCGGGGGCCGGACAGATACGCAGTATTTT.

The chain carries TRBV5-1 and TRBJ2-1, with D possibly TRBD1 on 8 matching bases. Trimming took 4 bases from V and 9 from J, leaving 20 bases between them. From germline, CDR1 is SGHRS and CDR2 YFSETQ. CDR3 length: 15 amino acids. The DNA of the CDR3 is TGCGCCAGCAGCCCCGGACAGGGAGGGGTTAGTGAGCAGTTCTTC. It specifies CASSPGQGGVSEQFF.

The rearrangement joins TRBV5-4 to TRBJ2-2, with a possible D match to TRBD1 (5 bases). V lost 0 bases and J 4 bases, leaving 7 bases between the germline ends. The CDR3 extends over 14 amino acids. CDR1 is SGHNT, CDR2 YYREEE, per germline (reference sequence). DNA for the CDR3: TGTGCCAGCAGCTTGGACAGGACCACCGGGGAGCTGTTTTTT. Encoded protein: CASSLDRTTGELFF. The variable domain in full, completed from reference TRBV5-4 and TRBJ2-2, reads ETGVTQSPTHLIKTRGQQVTLRCSSQSGHNTVSWYQQALGQGPQFIFQYYREEENGRGNFPPRFSGLQFPNYSSELNVNALELDDSALYLCASSLDRTTGELFFGEGSRLTVL.

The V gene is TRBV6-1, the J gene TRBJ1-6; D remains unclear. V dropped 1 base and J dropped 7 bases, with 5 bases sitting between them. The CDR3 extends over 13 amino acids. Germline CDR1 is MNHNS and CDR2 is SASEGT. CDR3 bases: TGTGCCAGCAGTGAAGTGGAGAATTCACCCCTCCACTTT. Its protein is CASSEVENSPLHF.

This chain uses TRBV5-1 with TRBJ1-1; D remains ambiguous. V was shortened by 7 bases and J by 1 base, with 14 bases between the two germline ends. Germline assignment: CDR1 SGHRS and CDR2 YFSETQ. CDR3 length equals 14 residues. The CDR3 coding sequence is TGCGCCAGCTTAGAACAGCCGTCGAACACTGAAGCTTTCTTT. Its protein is CASLEQPSNTEAFF.

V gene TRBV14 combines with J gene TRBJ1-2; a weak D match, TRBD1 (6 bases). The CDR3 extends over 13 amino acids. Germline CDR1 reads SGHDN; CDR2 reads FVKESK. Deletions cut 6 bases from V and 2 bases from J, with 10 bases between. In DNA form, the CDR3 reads TGTGCCAGCAGTCCAGGGGTAAACTATGGCTACACCTTC. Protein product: CASSPGVNYGYTF. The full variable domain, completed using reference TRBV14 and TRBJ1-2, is EAGVTQFPSHSVIEKGQTVTLRCDPISGHDNLYWYRRVMGKEIKFLLHFVKESKQDESGMPNNRFLAERTGGTYSTLKVQPAELEDSGVYFCASSPGVNYGYTFGSGTRLTVV.

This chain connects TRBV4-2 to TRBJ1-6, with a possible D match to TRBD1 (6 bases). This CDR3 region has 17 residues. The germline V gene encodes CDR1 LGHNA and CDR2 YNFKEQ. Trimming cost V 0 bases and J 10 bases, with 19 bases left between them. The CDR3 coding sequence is TGTGCCAGCAGCCAAGATCCCGCGGGGGGGCTTCTCTCACCCCTCCACTTT. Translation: CASSQDPAGGLLSPLHF.

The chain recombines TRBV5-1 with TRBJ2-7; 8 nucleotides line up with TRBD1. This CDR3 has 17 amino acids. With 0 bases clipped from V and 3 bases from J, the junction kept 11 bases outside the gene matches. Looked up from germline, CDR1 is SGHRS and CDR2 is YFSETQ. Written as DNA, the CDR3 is TGCGCCAGCAGCTTGGGTGTCGGCGACAGGGGACTCTACGAGCAGTACTTC. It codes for CASSLGVGDRGLYEQYF.

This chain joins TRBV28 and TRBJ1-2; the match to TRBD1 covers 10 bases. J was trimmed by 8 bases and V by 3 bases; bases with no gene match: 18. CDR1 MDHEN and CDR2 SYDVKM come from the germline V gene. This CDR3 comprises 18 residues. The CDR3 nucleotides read TGTGCCAGCAGTTTGGGCGGGGCTCCGGGACAGGGGACCTTGGGCTACACCTTC. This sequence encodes CASSLGGAPGQGTLGYTF.

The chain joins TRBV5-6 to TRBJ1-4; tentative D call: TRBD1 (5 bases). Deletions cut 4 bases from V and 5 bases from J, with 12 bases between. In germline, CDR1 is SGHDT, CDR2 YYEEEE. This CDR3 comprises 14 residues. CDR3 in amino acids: CASSRDGGNEKLFF. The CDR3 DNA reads TGTGCCAGCAGCCGGGACGGGGGGAATGAAAAACTGTTTTTT.

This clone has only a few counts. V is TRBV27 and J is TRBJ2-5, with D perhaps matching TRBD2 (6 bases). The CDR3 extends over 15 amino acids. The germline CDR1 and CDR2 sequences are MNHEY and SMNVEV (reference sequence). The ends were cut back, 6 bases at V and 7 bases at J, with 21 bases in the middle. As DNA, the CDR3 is TGTGCCAGCAGCTATAAGGGAGGCGCGCTGGGGACCCAGTACTTC. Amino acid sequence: CASSYKGGALGTQYF.

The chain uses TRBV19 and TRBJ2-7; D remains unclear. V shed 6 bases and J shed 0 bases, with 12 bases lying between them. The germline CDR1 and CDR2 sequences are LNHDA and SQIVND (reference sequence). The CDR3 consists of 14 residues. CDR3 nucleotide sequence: TGTGCCAGTAGCCCCCGGGTTCCCTCCTACGAGCAGTACTTC. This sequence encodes CASSPRVPSYEQYF.

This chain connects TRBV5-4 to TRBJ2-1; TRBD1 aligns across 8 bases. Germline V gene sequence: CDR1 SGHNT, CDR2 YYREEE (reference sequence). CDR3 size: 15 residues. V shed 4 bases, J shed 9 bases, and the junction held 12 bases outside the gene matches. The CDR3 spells CASSPRTGGEGEQFF. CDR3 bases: TGTGCCAGCAGCCCACGAACAGGGGGAGAAGGTGAGCAGTTCTTC.

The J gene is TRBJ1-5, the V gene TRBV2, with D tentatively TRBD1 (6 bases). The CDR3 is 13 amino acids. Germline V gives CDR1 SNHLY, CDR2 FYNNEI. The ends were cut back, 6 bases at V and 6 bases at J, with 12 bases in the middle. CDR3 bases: TGTGCCAGCAGGGGGGAGGGGGGTCAGCCCCAGCATTTT. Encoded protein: CASRGEGGQPQHF.

CDR3 bases: TGTGCCAGCAGTGAATTGGACGGGGGGCCGAACACCGGGGAGCTGTTTTTT. Translating gives CASSELDGGPNTGELFF. J is TRBJ2-2 and V is TRBV25-1, with D possibly being TRBD2 (7 bases). The length of the CDR3 is 17 residues. Per the germline V gene, CDR1 is MGHDK and CDR2 is SYGVNS. V lost 1 base and J lost 0, with 12 bases in between.

CDR3 region: CASSSPGQGGEQYF. In DNA, the CDR3 is TGTGCCAGCAGTTCTCCGGGACAGGGAGGCGAGCAGTACTTC. The J gene is TRBJ2-7, the V gene TRBV6-6; the match to TRBD1 covers 9 bases. Germline V gives CDR1 MNHNY, CDR2 SVGAGI (reference sequence). The CDR3 sequence is 14 residues long. J lost 6 bases, V lost 4 bases, and 7 bases had no gene match.

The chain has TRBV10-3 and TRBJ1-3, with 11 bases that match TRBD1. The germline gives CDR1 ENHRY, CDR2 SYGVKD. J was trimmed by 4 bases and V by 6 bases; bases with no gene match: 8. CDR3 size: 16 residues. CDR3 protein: CAIRDWDRGAGNTIYF. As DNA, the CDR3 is TGTGCCATCAGGGACTGGGACAGGGGGGCAGGAAACACCATATATTTT.

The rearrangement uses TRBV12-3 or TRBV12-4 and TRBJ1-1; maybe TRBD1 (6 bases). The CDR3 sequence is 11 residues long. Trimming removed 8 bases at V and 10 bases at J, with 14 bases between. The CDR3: CASERGGLAFF. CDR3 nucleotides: TGTGCCAGCGAAAGGGGGGGCCTAGCTTTCTTT.